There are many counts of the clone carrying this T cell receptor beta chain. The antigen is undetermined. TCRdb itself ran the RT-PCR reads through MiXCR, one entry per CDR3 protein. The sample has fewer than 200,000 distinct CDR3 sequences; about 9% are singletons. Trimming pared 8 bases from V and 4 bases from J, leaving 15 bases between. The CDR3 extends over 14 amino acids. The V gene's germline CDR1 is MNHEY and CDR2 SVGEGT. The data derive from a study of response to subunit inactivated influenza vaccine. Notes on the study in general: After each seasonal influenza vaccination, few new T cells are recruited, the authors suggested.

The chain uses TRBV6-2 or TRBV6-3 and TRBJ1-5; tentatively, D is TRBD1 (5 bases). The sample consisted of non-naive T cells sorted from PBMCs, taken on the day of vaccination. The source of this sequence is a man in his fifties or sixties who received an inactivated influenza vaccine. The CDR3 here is CASQQLAGNQPQHF. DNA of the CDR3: TGTGCCAGCCAACAGTTAGCAGGGAATCAGCCCCAGCATTTT.